This section outlines one TCR beta chain sequence together with its context. Antigen specificity is unknown. MiXCR, applied by TCRdb to the 5' RACE reads, yields one record per CDR3 protein. The sample has several thousand distinct CDR3 sequences; around 42% are singletons. The CDR3 is 16 amino acids. CDR1 and CDR2 from the germline V gene are DFQATT and SNEGSKA (reference sequence). With 4 bases removed from V and 2 bases from J, the gap between germline ends came to 18 bases. Study-wide points: Tumor memory CD4+ T cell TCR gene usage clustered with blood and lymph node memory CD4+ cells and lymph node naive CD4+ cells.

Tregs were sorted as CD4+CD25+CD127-/low cells. This TCR was recovered from a female donor with breast cancer. Sequenced sample: Tregs sorted from a lymph node. This chain connects TRBV20-1 to TRBJ1-3; possibly TRBD1 for D (5 bases). CDR3 coding DNA: TGCAGTGCTATGGGTTGGGGACGTGAAACTGGAAACACCATATATTTT. It is translated as CSAMGWGRETGNTIYF.